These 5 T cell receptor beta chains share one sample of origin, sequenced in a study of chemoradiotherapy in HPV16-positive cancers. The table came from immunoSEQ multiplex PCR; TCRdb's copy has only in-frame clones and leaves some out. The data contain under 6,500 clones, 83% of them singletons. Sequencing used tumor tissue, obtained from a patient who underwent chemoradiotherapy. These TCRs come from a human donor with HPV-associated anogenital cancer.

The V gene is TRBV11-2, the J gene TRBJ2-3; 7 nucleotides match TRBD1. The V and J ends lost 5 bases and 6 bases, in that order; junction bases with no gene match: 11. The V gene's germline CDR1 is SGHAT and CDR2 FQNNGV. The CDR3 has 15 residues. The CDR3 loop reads CASSPSMTGPDTQYF. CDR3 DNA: TGTGCCAGCAGCCCTTCTATGACAGGGCCGGATACGCAGTATTTT.

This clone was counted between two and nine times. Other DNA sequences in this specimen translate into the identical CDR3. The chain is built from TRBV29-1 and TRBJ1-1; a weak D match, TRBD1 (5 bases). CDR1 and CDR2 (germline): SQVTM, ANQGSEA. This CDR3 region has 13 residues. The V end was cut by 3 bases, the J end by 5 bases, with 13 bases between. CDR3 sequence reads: CSVEGRGTTEAFF. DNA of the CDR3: TGCAGCGTTGAGGGGCGGGGAACAACTGAAGCTTTCTTT.

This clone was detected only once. The CDR3 region is CASSLPGQGFGGYTF. The CDR3 DNA follows: TGTGCCAGCAGCCTCCCGGGACAGGGTTTCGGCGGCTACACCTTC. V is TRBV9 and J is TRBJ1-2, with 9 bases that match TRBD1. CDR3 length: 15 amino acids. The germline CDR1 and CDR2 sequences are SGDLS and YYNGEE. The trim removed 4 bases at V and 8 bases at J, leaving 12 bases unmatched. Variable domain in full (rest from reference TRBV9 and TRBJ1-2): DSGVTQTPKHLITATGQRVTLRCSPRSGDLSVYWYQQSLDQGLQFLIQYYNGEERAKGNILERFSAQQFPDLHSELNLSSLELGDSALYFCASSLPGQGFGGYTFGSGTRLTVV.

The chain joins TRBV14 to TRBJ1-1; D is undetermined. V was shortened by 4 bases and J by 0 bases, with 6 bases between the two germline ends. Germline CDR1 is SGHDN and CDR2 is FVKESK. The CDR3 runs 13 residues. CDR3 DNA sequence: TGTGCCAGCAGCCCTAGCATGAACACTGAAGCTTTCTTT. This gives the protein CASSPSMNTEAFF.

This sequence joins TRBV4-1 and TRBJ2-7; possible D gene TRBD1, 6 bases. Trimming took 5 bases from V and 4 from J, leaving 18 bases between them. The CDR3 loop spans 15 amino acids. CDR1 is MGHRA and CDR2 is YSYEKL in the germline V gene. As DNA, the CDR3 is TGCGCCAGCAGCATACACAGGGATCGCGATTACGAGCAGTACTTC. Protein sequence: CASSIHRDRDYEQYF.